Below are 27 T cell receptor beta chains sequenced from a single sample in a study of OX40 agonist ivuxolimab in advanced cancers. The table came from immunoSEQ multiplex PCR; TCRdb's copy has only in-frame clones and leaves some out. This sample has 35,000 to 50,000 clones; around nine tenths occur once, and the top ten carry approximately 13%. Sequenced material: CD4+ or CD8+ T cells sorted from blood, taken in a trial of the OX40 agonist ivuxolimab. The origin of the receptors is an adult with an advanced solid tumor such as melanoma, head and neck, liver or kidney cancer.

The V and J genes are TRBV27 and TRBJ2-2; D is ambiguous. Germline V gene sequence: CDR1 MNHEY, CDR2 SMNVEV (reference sequence). V gave up 1 base and J gave up 3 bases, with 6 bases separating them. The CDR3 loop spans 14 amino acids. CDR3 DNA sequence: TGTGCCAGCAGTTTATGGTTGTACACCGGGGAGCTGTTTTTT. This translates into CASSLWLYTGELFF.

This clone has just a few counts. The rearrangement joins TRBV28 to TRBJ1-1; D remains unclear. Looked up from germline, CDR1 is MDHEN and CDR2 is SYDVKM. The length of the CDR3 is 14 residues. V lost 8 bases to trimming and J lost 10 bases, with 23 bases between them. The CDR3 region is CASAPEGWKLGAFF. DNA for the CDR3: TGTGCCAGCGCCCCGGAGGGATGGAAGCTGGGAGCTTTCTTT.

The V and J genes are TRBV19 and TRBJ2-5; D remains ambiguous. There are 15 residues in the CDR3. Germline V gives CDR1 LNHDA, CDR2 SQIVND (reference sequence). Trimming pared 1 base from V and 1 base from J, leaving 10 bases between. CDR3 DNA: TGTGCCAGTAGTATAGCGGCAGGAGTCCAAGAGACCCAGTACTTC. Protein product: CASSIAAGVQETQYF.

This rearrangement joins TRBV10-2 to TRBJ2-1, with D possibly TRBD2 on 5 matching bases. Germline V gene data show CDR1 as WSHSY and CDR2 as SAAADI. This CDR3 is built from 15 residues. V dropped 7 bases and J dropped 2 bases, with 15 bases sitting between them. The CDR3 loop reads CASNLDSSTYNEQFF. CDR3 in DNA: TGCGCCAGCAACCTGGACTCCTCAACCTACAATGAGCAGTTCTTC.

The chain is built from TRBV4-3 and TRBJ1-1; the D is unclear. The CDR3 consists of 15 residues. Germline V CDR1 and CDR2: LGHNA, YSLEER. The V end was cut by 0 bases, the J end by 1 base, with 9 bases between. CDR3 residues: CASSQDFSTNTEAFF. DNA for the CDR3: TGCGCCAGCAGCCAAGACTTTTCCACGAACACTGAAGCTTTCTTT.

This clone occurred once. The chain combines TRBV14 with TRBJ1-2; D uncertain. This CDR3 comprises 13 residues. Trimming removed 3 bases at V and 4 bases at J, with 9 bases between. In germline, CDR1 is SGHDN, CDR2 FVKESK. The CDR3 DNA reads TGTGCCAGCAGCCACCGGTATCGCTATGGCTACACCTTC. Its translation: CASSHRYRYGYTF.

This clone was counted once. The chain carries TRBV28 and TRBJ2-3; 8 bases fit TRBD2. The CDR3 contains 15 residues. Per the germline V gene, CDR1 is MDHEN and CDR2 is SYDVKM. V shed 5 bases and J 6 bases; nucleotides not matched to a gene: 10. The CDR3 DNA reads TGTGCCAGCAGTCAAGACGGGGGGGAGAGTGATACGCAGTATTTT. Protein sequence: CASSQDGGESDTQYF.

V gene TRBV11-2 combines with J gene TRBJ1-1, with D possibly matching TRBD1 (5 bases). The CDR3 length is 17 residues. CDR1 is SGHAT and CDR2 is FQNNGV in the germline V gene. V lost 1 base, J lost 1 base, and 16 bases lay in between. DNA for the CDR3: TGTGCCAGCAGCTTAGTGAAGGGGTTGGGGTGGAACACTGAAGCTTTCTTT. This translates into CASSLVKGLGWNTEAFF.

V and J are TRBV4-3 and TRBJ1-2; 7 bases line up with TRBD1. The junction had 6 bases not matched to a gene; V was cut back by 1 base and J by 4 bases. From germline, CDR1 is LGHNA and CDR2 YSLEER. This CDR3 has 15 residues. The CDR3 bases are TGCGCCAGCAGCCAAGGAAGGGGGCTAAGCTATGGCTACACCTTC. Translated: CASSQGRGLSYGYTF.

This rearrangement joins TRBV27 to TRBJ1-5; possibly TRBD1 for D (6 bases). V was clipped by 2 bases and J by 3 bases, with 11 bases between them. CDR1 is MNHEY and CDR2 is SMNVEV in the germline V gene (reference sequence). This CDR3 region has 15 residues. CDR3 sequence: CASSLGAGANQPQHF. The CDR3 nucleotides read TGTGCCAGCAGTTTAGGGGCAGGGGCCAATCAGCCCCAGCATTTT.

This clone turned up a few times. The chain is built from TRBV4-1 and TRBJ2-2, with a tentative D call TRBD1 (5 bases). This CDR3 has 17 residues. Germline V gene lookup returns CDR1 MGHRA and CDR2 YSYEKL. V dropped 4 bases and J dropped 3 bases, with 18 bases sitting between them. The CDR3 region is CASSPINTMTDTGELFF. CDR3 nucleotides: TGCGCCAGCAGCCCGATTAATACTATGACAGACACCGGGGAGCTGTTTTTT.

V gene TRBV11-1 combines with J gene TRBJ1-6, with a weak D call TRBD1 (6 bases). Germline V gene sequence: CDR1 SGHAT, CDR2 FQDESV (reference sequence). The CDR3 runs to 14 residues. Deletions cut 5 bases from V and 8 bases from J, with 13 bases between. The CDR3 coding sequence is TGTGCCAGCAGCGCGAGGGGGGCGGATTCACCCCTCCACTTT. It is translated as CASSARGADSPLHF.

V usage is TRBV13 and J usage is TRBJ2-7; no firm D call. Looked up from germline, CDR1 is PRHDT and CDR2 is FYEKMQ (reference sequence). Trimming took 5 bases from V and 2 from J, leaving 13 bases between them. This CDR3 contains 14 residues. The CDR3 protein is CASSPRDKAYEQYF. Here the CDR3 DNA reads TGTGCCAGCAGCCCGCGAGACAAGGCCTACGAGCAGTACTTC.

This clone was observed a single time. J is TRBJ2-4 and V is TRBV5-6; D is perhaps TRBD2 (5 bases). Trimming took off 4 bases at V and 0 bases at J, with 20 bases between the two ends. The CDR3 totals 18 residues. Germline V gives CDR1 SGHDT, CDR2 YYEEEE. The CDR3 DNA follows: TGTGCCAGCAGCCAGGACCGATTGACTACCCTAGCCAAAAACATTCAGTACTTC. Translated: CASSQDRLTTLAKNIQYF.

This chain uses TRBV15 with TRBJ2-3; D remains unclear. CDR1 is LNHNV and CDR2 is YYDKDF in the germline V gene (reference sequence). Between the trimmed V and J ends, which lost 1 base and 5 bases, there was a span of 13 bases. This CDR3 is built from 15 residues. CDR3 in DNA: TGTGCCACCAGCAGAGTAGGCGGTACGGAAGATACGCAGTATTTT. Its translation: CATSRVGGTEDTQYF.

The chain employs TRBV15 and TRBJ2-5; maybe TRBD2 (6 bases). The CDR3 length is 14 residues. Germline V gene data show CDR1 as LNHNV and CDR2 as YYDKDF (reference sequence). Trimming took off 5 bases at V and 0 bases at J, with 10 bases between the two ends. This CDR3 is CATSLGGDQETQYF. CDR3 nucleotides: TGTGCCACCAGCCTCGGCGGGGACCAAGAGACCCAGTACTTC.

The chain links TRBV10-2 to TRBJ2-7, with D uncertain. In germline, CDR1 is WSHSY, CDR2 SAAADI. Trimming stripped 10 bases from V and 2 bases from J, with 15 bases between. The CDR3 contains 13 residues. CDR3 region: CATDGKGTYEQYF. The CDR3 nucleotides are TGCGCCACCGATGGCAAAGGAACCTACGAGCAGTACTTC.

The rearrangement links TRBV6-5 to TRBJ2-1, with D possibly being TRBD2 (5 bases). V lost 8 bases and J lost 0, with 11 bases in between. CDR3 size: 14 residues. Looked up from germline, CDR1 is MNHEY and CDR2 is SVGAGI. CDR3: CASGVGNSYNEQFF. The CDR3 DNA is TGTGCCAGCGGAGTCGGGAACTCCTACAATGAGCAGTTCTTC.

This chain joins TRBV15 and TRBJ1-4; 9 nucleotides align to TRBD1. The V and J ends lost 0 bases and 6 bases, in that order; junction bases with no gene match: 5. The CDR3 has 16 residues. CDR1 is LNHNV and CDR2 is YYDKDF in the germline V gene (reference sequence). Here the CDR3 reads CATSRETTGGDEKLFF. In nucleotides, the CDR3 is TGTGCCACCAGCAGAGAAACGACAGGGGGTGATGAAAAACTGTTTTTT.

CDR3 coding DNA: TGTGCCAGCAGCCTCTCCGGGTCCCTTCAAGCTAACTATGGCTACACCTTC. Its protein is CASSLSGSLQANYGYTF. This sequence joins TRBV9 and TRBJ1-2; D remains unclear. The CDR3 sequence is 17 residues long. Germline-derived CDR1 and CDR2 are SGDLS and YYNGEE. The V and J ends lost 4 bases and 0 bases respectively, with 19 bases between them.

J is TRBJ1-4 and V is TRBV5-4; tentative D call: TRBD1 (5 bases). The germline gives CDR1 SGHNT, CDR2 YYREEE (reference sequence). CDR3 size: 14 residues. V was shortened by 0 bases and J by 5 bases, with 8 bases between the two germline ends. The CDR3 region is CASSLAGLNEKLFF. CDR3 coding DNA: TGTGCCAGCAGCTTGGCAGGGCTAAATGAAAAACTGTTTTTT.

The V call is TRBV28, the J call TRBJ1-2; 7 nucleotides line up with TRBD1. In germline, CDR1 is MDHEN, CDR2 SYDVKM. CDR3 size: 13 residues. V lost 5 bases, J lost 8 bases, and 8 bases stayed unmatched. CDR3 protein: CASSPTGEGGYTF. The CDR3 DNA follows: TGTGCCAGCAGTCCTACAGGGGAGGGCGGCTACACCTTC.

The chain joins TRBV6-5 to TRBJ2-3, with TRBD2 matching 9 bases. The J segment lost 8 bases and the V segment lost 7 bases, leaving 13 bases of the junction unmatched. This CDR3 is 15 amino acids long. Looked up from germline, CDR1 is MNHEY and CDR2 is SVGAGI. The CDR3 nucleotides read TGTGCCAGCAAGGACTTTGGCGGGGGGGCTACTACGCAGTATTTT. Residues: CASKDFGGGATTQYF.

This clone was seen a single time. The gene calls are TRBV29-1 and TRBJ1-2; D call uncertain. Trimming stripped 7 bases from V and 0 bases from J, with 18 bases between. The germline gives CDR1 SQVTM, CDR2 ANQGSEA. The CDR3 sequence is 15 residues long. CDR3 bases: TGCAGCGCCGAAATAAGCAGCGAGCCTAACTATGGCTACACCTTC. Protein sequence: CSAEISSEPNYGYTF.

CDR3 sequence: CASSLASSDGYTF. The CDR3 DNA reads TGTGCCAGCAGCTTAGCTTCGAGCGATGGCTACACCTTC. The chain employs TRBV7-9 and TRBJ1-2; D is uncertain. The CDR3 has 13 residues. Germline V lookup: CDR1 SEHNR, CDR2 FQNEAQ (reference sequence). Trimming removed 0 bases from V and 6 bases from J, with 8 bases in between.

V usage is TRBV4-1 and J usage is TRBJ1-1; 9 bases align to TRBD1. Trimming removed 4 bases from V and 5 bases from J; junction bases left unmatched: 14. The length of the CDR3 is 17 residues. Germline V lookup: CDR1 MGHRA, CDR2 YSYEKL. The DNA of the CDR3 is TGCGCCAGCAGCCTAACCGGGACAGGGTTACAGGGGACTGAAGCTTTCTTT. As protein: CASSLTGTGLQGTEAFF.

This chain uses TRBV2 with TRBJ2-1; TRBD2 might be the D (6 bases). V was trimmed by 3 bases and J by 10 bases, leaving 22 bases between them. The CDR3 loop spans 16 amino acids. In germline, CDR1 is SNHLY, CDR2 FYNNEI. The CDR3 is CASSEASSGGLEEQFF. Written as DNA, the CDR3 is TGTGCCAGCAGTGAGGCGTCTAGTGGGGGGTTAGAGGAGCAGTTCTTC.